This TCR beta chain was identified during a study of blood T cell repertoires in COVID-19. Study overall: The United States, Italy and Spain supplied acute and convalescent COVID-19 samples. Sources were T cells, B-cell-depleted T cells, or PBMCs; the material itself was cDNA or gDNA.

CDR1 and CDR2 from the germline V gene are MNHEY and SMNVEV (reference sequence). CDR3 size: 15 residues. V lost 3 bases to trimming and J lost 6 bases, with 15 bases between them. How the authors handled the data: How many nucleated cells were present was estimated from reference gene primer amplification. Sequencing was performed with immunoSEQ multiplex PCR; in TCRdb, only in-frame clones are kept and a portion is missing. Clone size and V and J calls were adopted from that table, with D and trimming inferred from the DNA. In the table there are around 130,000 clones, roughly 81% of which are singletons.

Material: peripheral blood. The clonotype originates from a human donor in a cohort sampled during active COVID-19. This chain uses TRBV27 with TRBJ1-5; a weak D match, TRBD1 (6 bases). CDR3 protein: CASSLIQGVGQPQHF. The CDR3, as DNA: TGTGCCAGCAGTTTGATACAGGGAGTGGGTCAGCCCCAGCATTTT.